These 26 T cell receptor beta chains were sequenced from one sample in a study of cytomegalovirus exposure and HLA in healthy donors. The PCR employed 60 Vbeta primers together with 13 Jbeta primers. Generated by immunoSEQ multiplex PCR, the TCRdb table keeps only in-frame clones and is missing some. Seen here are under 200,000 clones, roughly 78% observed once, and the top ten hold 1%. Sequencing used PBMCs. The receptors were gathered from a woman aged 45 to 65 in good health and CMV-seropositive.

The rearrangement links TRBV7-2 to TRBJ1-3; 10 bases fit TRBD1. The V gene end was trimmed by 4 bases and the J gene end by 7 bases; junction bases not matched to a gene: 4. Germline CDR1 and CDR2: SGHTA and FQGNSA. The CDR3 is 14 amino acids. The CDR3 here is CASSSTGGQNTIYF. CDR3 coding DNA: TGTGCCAGCAGCTCGACAGGGGGCCAGAACACCATATATTTT.

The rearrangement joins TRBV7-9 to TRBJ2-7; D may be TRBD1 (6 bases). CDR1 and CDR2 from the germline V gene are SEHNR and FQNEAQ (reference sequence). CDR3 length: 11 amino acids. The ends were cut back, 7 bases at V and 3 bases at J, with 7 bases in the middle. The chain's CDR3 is CASTRGYEQYF. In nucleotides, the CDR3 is TGTGCCAGCACCAGGGGCTACGAGCAGTACTTC.

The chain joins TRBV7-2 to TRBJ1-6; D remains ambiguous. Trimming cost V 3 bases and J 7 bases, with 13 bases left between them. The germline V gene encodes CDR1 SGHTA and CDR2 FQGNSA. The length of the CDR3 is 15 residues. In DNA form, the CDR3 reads TGTGCCAGCAGCTTGAGCGTGGTGATGAATTCACCCCTCCACTTT. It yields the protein CASSLSVVMNSPLHF.

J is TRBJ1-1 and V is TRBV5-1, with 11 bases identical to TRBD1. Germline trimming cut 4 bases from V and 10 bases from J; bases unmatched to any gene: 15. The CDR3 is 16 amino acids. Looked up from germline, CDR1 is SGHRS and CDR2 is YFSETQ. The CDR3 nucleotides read TGCGCCAGCAGCCTCACCGGGACAGGGGGGAATGTGGGAGCTTTCTTT. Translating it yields CASSLTGTGGNVGAFF.

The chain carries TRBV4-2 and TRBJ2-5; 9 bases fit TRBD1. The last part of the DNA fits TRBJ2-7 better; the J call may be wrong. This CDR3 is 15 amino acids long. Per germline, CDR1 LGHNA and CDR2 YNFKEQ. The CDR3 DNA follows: TGTGCCAGCAGCCAAGGGCCACAGGGGGCAAACGAGCAGTACTTC. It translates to CASSQGPQGANEQYF.

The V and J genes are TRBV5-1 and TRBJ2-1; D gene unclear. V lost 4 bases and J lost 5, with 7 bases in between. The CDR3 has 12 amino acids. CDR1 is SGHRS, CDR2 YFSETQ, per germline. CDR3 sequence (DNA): TGCGCCAGCAGCCTGCGAAACAATGAGCAGTTCTTC. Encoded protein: CASSLRNNEQFF.

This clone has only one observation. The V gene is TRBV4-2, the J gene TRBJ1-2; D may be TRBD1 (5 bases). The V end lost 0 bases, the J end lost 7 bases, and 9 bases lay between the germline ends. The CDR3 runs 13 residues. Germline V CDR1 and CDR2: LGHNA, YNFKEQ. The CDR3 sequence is CASSQDLQAGYTF. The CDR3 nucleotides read TGTGCCAGCAGCCAAGATCTACAGGCTGGCTACACCTTC.

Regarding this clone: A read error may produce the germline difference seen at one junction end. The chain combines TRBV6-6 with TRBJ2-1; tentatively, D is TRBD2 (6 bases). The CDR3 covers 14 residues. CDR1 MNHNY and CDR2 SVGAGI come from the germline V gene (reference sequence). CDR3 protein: CASRRDFGYSEQFF. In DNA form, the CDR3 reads TGTGCCAGCAGGCGGGACTTCGGGTACAGTGAGCAGTTCTTC.

CDR3 nucleotides: TGTGCCAGCAGCAGACTAGGTTCCGCCGAGCAGTACTTC. As protein: CASSRLGSAEQYF. The chain couples TRBV7-2 to TRBJ2-7; D is perhaps TRBD2 (6 bases). Germline V gives CDR1 SGHTA, CDR2 FQGNSA. Trimming stripped 5 bases from V and 6 bases from J, with 14 bases between. This CDR3 comprises 13 residues.

The CDR3 DNA sequence: TGTGCCAGCAGCGCGCCCGGAGCCTACGAGCAGTACTTC. This codes for CASSAPGAYEQYF. The chain links TRBV9 to TRBJ2-7; unclear D gene. Germline V CDR1 and CDR2: SGDLS, YYNGEE. The CDR3 consists of 13 residues. V was clipped by 3 bases and J by 2 bases, with 9 bases between them. Supplemented by reference TRBV9 and TRBJ2-7, the full variable domain reads DSGVTQTPKHLITATGQRVTLRCSPRSGDLSVYWYQQSLDQGLQFLIQYYNGEERAKGNILERFSAQQFPDLHSELNLSSLELGDSALYFCASSAPGAYEQYFGPGTRLTVT.

The CDR3, as DNA: TGTGCCACCAGCAGAGAACAGGGGGGAAACACCATATATTTT. This codes for CATSREQGGNTIYF. This chain uses TRBV15 with TRBJ1-3, with 7 bases matching TRBD1. V shed 0 bases, J shed 4 bases, and the junction held 0 bases outside the gene matches. The CDR3 runs to 14 residues. Per the germline V gene, CDR1 is LNHNV and CDR2 is YYDKDF (reference sequence). The full variable domain, with the rest looked up from reference TRBV15 and TRBJ1-3, is DAMVIQNPRYQVTQFGKPVTLSCSQTLNHNVMYWYQQKSSQAPKLLFHYYDKDFNNEADTPDNFQSRRPNTSFCFLDIRSPGLGDTAMYLCATSREQGGNTIYFGEGSWLTVV.

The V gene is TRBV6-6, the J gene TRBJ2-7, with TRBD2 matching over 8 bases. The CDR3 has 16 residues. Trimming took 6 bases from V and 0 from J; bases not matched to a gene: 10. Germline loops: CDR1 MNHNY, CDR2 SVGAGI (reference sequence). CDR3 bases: TGTGCCAGCAGGACAGTAGCGGGGTTGAGCTCCTACGAGCAGTACTTC. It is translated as CASRTVAGLSSYEQYF.

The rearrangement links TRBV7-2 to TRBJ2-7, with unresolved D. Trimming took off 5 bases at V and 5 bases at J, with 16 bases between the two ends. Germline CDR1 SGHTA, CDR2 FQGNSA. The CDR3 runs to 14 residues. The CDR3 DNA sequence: TGTGCCAGCAGCCCTCCCCCCCTATCCCACGAGCAGTACTTC. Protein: CASSPPPLSHEQYF.

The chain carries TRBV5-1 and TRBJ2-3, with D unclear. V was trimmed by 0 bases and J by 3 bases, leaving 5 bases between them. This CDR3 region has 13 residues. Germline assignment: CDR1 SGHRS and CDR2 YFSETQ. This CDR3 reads CASSLEQTDTQYF. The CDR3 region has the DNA TGCGCCAGCAGCTTGGAACAGACAGATACGCAGTATTTT.

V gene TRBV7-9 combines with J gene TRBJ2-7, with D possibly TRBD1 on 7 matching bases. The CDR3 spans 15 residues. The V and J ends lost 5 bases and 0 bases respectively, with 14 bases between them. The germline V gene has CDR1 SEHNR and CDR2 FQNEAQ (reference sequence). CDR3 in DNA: TGTGCCAGCAGCGCCAGGGGGGACAGCTCCTACGAGCAGTACTTC. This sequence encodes CASSARGDSSYEQYF.

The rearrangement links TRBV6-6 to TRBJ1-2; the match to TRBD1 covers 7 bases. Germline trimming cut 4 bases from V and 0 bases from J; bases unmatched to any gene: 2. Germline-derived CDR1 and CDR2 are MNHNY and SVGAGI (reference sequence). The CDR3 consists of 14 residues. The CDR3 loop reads CASSLQGTNYGYTF. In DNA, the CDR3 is TGTGCCAGCAGTTTACAGGGGACTAACTATGGCTACACCTTC.

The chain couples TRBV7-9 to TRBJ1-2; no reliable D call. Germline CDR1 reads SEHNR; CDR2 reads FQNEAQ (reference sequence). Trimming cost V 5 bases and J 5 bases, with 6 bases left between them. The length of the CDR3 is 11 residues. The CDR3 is CASSPEYGYTF. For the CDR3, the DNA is TGTGCCAGCAGCCCGGAGTATGGCTACACCTTC.

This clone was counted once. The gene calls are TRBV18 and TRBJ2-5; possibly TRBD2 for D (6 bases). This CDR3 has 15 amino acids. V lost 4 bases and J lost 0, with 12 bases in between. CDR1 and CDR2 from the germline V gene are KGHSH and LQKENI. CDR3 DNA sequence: TGTGCCAGCTCACTCCGTAGGAGGGACCAAGAGACCCAGTACTTC. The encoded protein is CASSLRRRDQETQYF.

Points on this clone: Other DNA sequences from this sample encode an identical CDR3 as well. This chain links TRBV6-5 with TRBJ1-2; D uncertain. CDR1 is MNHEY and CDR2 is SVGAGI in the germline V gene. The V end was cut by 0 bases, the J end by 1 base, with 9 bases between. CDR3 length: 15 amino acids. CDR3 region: CASSYSGRVNYGYTF. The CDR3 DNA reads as TGTGCCAGCAGTTACTCCGGTAGAGTTAACTATGGCTACACCTTC.

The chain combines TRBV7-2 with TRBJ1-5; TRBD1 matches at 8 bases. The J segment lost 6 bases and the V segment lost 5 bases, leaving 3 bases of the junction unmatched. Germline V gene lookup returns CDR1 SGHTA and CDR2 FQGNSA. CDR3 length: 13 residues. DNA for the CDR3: TGTGCCAGCAGCCAGGGGGCAGGTCAGCCCCAGCATTTT. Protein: CASSQGAGQPQHF.

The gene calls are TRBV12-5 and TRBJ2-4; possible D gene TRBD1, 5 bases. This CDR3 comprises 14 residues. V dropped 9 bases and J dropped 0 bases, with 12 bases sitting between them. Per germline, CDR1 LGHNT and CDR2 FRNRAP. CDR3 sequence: CASPQGKAKNIQYF. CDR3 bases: TGTGCTAGCCCCCAGGGCAAAGCCAAAAACATTCAGTACTTC.

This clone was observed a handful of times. Here the CDR3 reads CASGTGNYGYTF. CDR3 bases: TGTGCCAGCGGGACAGGGAACTATGGCTACACCTTC. V usage is TRBV28 and J usage is TRBJ1-2, with 9 bases that match TRBD1. The CDR3 has 12 amino acids. Trimming took 8 bases from V and 2 from J; bases not matched to a gene: 0. Looked up from germline, CDR1 is MDHEN and CDR2 is SYDVKM.

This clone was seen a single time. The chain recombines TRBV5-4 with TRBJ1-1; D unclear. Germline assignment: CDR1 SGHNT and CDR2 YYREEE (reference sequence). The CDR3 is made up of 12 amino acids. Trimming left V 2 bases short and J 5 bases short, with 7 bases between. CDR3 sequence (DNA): TGTGCCAGCAGCTTAGGGAGGACTGAAGCTTTCTTT. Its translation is CASSLGRTEAFF.

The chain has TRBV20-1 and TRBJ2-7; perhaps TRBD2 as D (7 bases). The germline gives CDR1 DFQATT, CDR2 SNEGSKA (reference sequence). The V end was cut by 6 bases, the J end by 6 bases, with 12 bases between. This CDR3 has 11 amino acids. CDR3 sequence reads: CSANREGEQYF. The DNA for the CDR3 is TGCAGTGCAAACAGGGAGGGCGAGCAGTACTTC.

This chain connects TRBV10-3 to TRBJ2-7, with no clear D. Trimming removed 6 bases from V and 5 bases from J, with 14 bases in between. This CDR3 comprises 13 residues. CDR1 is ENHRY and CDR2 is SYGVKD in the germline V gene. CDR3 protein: CAIRWATKDEQYF. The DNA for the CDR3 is TGTGCCATCAGGTGGGCCACGAAAGACGAGCAGTACTTC.

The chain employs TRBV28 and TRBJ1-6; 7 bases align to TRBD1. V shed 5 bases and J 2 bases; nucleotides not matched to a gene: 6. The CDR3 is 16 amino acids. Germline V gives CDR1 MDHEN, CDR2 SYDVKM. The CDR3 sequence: CASSERGRTYNSPLHF. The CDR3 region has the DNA TGTGCCAGCAGTGAAAGGGGGCGAACCTATAATTCACCCCTCCACTTT.